This T cell receptor beta chain appears in the sequencing data of a study of cytomegalovirus exposure and HLA in healthy donors. Concerning this clone itself: Its antigen is undetermined.

The PCR was carried out with 60 Vbeta primers and 13 Jbeta primers. Only in-frame clones appear in the TCRdb table, and some are missing; sequencing was by immunoSEQ multiplex PCR. The table has approximately 88,000 clones, around four fifths seen once. Study outcomes and limitations: There were 150 to 200 TCR beta chains listed as cytomegalovirus-associated.

The V and J ends lost 5 bases and 5 bases respectively, with 9 bases between them. There are 13 residues in the CDR3. CDR1 is SGHTA and CDR2 is FQGNSA in the germline V gene. Input material: PBMCs. The V call is TRBV7-2, the J call TRBJ2-2; D not resolved. This receptor was obtained from a man in his fifties or sixties in good health and CMV-seropositive. The CDR3 loop reads CASSRVITGELFF. In nucleotides, the CDR3 is TGTGCCAGCAGCCGGGTAATTACCGGGGAGCTGTTTTTT.